Listed here are 16 T cell receptor beta chains from one sample, sequenced in a study of T cell clonotyping in hematopoietic cell transplantation. Using immunoSEQ multiplex PCR, the repertoire was profiled, and TCRdb retains in-frame clones only, with some absent. Here the sample spans around 5,000 clones, just under 75% being singletons. The material was PBMCs, obtained 100 days after allogeneic stem cell transplant. The receptors shown here come from a female patient aged 50 to 60 who had an allogeneic stem cell transplant, so the T cells may come from the graft donor. Some clones in this sample may be carry-over from other donors' samples.

Only one count was recorded for this clone. The rearrangement links TRBV6-1 to TRBJ1-4, with 9 bases identical to TRBD1. Germline V gene lookup returns CDR1 MNHNS and CDR2 SASEGT. The CDR3 spans 14 residues. Trimming took 4 bases from V and 6 from J; bases not matched to a gene: 3. DNA for the CDR3: TGTGCCAGCAGTGCGACAGGGGGGTATGAAAAACTGTTTTTT. Translated: CASSATGGYEKLFF.

This clone was recorded once. The J gene is TRBJ2-5, the V gene TRBV15; D not resolved. The J call may be mistaken, given a closer DNA end match to TRBJ2-7. CDR3 length: 14 residues. Germline CDR1 and CDR2: LNHNV and YYDKDF (reference sequence). The CDR3 protein is CATSREVAQHEQYF. The DNA of the CDR3 is TGTGCCACCAGCAGAGAGGTAGCTCAGCACGAGCAGTACTTC.

The chain combines TRBV30 with TRBJ1-5; TRBD1 aligns across 7 bases. Unmatched junction bases numbered 15, after V lost 3 bases and J lost 1 base. CDR1 is GTSNPN, CDR2 SVGIG, per germline (reference sequence). The CDR3 is made up of 18 amino acids. Here the CDR3 DNA reads TGTGCCTGGAGCCATGGGGCAGGGGGAAGCTTGAGCAATCAGCCCCAGCATTTT. It encodes CAWSHGAGGSLSNQPQHF.

This clone was recorded only once. CDR3 nucleotides: TGTGCCAGCAGCGCCGATGGGACAGGGAATCCCGGGTTCCACGAGCAGTACTTC. This translates into CASSADGTGNPGFHEQYF. The chain employs TRBV12-1 and TRBJ2-7; the tabulated D call, TRBD1, remains unverified against the DNA. TRBV12-1 counts as a pseudogene. This CDR3 has 18 residues.

This chain links TRBV27 with TRBJ2-2; D is unresolved. V was trimmed by 2 bases and J by 5 bases, leaving 9 bases between them. CDR1 and CDR2 from the germline V gene are MNHEY and SMNVEV (reference sequence). CDR3 size: 14 residues. The CDR3 DNA reads TGTGCCAGCAGTTTAAGAGCGTATACCGGGGAGCTGTTTTTT. It encodes CASSLRAYTGELFF.

This clone was observed a single time. This chain connects TRBV6-5 to TRBJ1-2, with 7 bases that match TRBD1. The CDR3 extends over 13 amino acids. J lost 8 bases, V lost 6 bases, and 9 bases had no gene match. Germline-derived CDR1 and CDR2 are MNHEY and SVGAGI. In nucleotides, the CDR3 is TGTGCCAGCAGGGAGGGACAGTTACAGGGCTACACCTTC. Translation gives CASREGQLQGYTF.

The chain couples TRBV4-2 to TRBJ2-1; TRBD2 aligns across 9 bases. Looked up from germline, CDR1 is LGHNA and CDR2 is YNFKEQ. This CDR3 region has 16 residues. After removal of 4 bases from V and 2 bases from J, the junction contained 6 bases not matched to a gene. CDR3 sequence reads: CASSLAASGTYNEQFF. CDR3 nucleotides: TGTGCCAGCAGCCTGGCAGCTAGCGGGACCTACAATGAGCAGTTCTTC.

This chain uses TRBV11-3 with TRBJ2-7; TRBD2 is a possible D gene (5 bases). CDR1 SGHNT and CDR2 YENEEA come from the germline V gene. Trimming removed 6 bases from V and 0 bases from J, with 18 bases in between. CDR3 size: 16 residues. CDR3 in DNA: TGTGCCAGCAGGGACTTGGACGGAGCCCTCTCCTACGAGCAGTACTTC. Translation: CASRDLDGALSYEQYF.

The CDR3 DNA sequence: TGCGCCAGCAGCCCCACAGGGGGCGCGAGGCAGCCCCAGCATTTT. Encoded protein: CASSPTGGARQPQHF. The chain uses TRBV4-1 and TRBJ1-5, with 9 bases fitting TRBD1. Germline V gene lookup returns CDR1 MGHRA and CDR2 YSYEKL. This CDR3 spans 15 amino acids. The junction had 8 bases not matched to a gene; V was cut back by 4 bases and J by 7 bases.

This chain links TRBV7-9 with TRBJ1-2, with TRBD1 matching over 8 bases. This CDR3 contains 13 residues. Germline-derived CDR1 and CDR2 are SEHNR and FQNEAQ (reference sequence). The V segment lost 5 bases and the J segment 4 bases; nucleotides outside the gene matches: 3. The CDR3 reads CASSRGQGYGYTF. The DNA for the CDR3 is TGTGCCAGCAGCCGCGGACAGGGCTATGGCTACACCTTC. The variable domain in full, completed from reference TRBV7-9 and TRBJ1-2, reads DTGVSQNPRHKITKRGQNVTFRCDPISEHNRLYWYRQTLGQGPEFLTYFQNEAQLEKSRLLSDRFSAERPKGSFSTLEIQRTEQGDSAMYLCASSRGQGYGYTFGSGTRLTVV.

In DNA form, the CDR3 reads TGTGCCATCAGTGAGTGGGGGGGCAACTATGGCTACACCTTC. As protein: CAISEWGGNYGYTF. The rearrangement joins TRBV10-3 to TRBJ1-2, with D tentatively TRBD1 (6 bases). The CDR3 runs 14 residues. V was clipped by 1 base and J by 2 bases, with 8 bases between them. Looked up from germline, CDR1 is ENHRY and CDR2 is SYGVKD.

This clone was seen more than once but under ten times. The V and J genes are TRBV10-3 and TRBJ1-2; TRBD1 is a possible D gene (6 bases). Germline V gives CDR1 ENHRY, CDR2 SYGVKD. Trimming pared 8 bases from V and 1 base from J, leaving 20 bases between. This CDR3 region has 16 residues. The DNA for the CDR3 is TGTGCCATCCGAGGACTAACAGGGACCCTTAACTATGGCTACACCTTC. Its translation: CAIRGLTGTLNYGYTF.

This clone is judged medium-sized (0.01 to 0.1%). V gene TRBV5-1 combines with J gene TRBJ2-7; the match to TRBD2 covers 8 bases. Per germline, CDR1 SGHRS and CDR2 YFSETQ. The trim removed 0 bases at V and 4 bases at J, leaving 3 bases unmatched. This CDR3 has 14 residues. CDR3 coding DNA: TGCGCCAGCAGCTTGGGCGGGGGGCGGTACGAGCAGTACTTC. It encodes CASSLGGGRYEQYF.

As to this clone: One junction end disagrees with the germline gene, perhaps due to a read error. The V call is TRBV6-1, the J call TRBJ2-3; D gene uncertain. Germline loops: CDR1 MNHNS, CDR2 SASEGT. The CDR3 sequence is 11 residues long. CDR3 sequence (DNA): TGTGCCAGCAGTGAATATCAAACTGAGCTCTTT. Its protein is CASSEYQTELF.

This chain links TRBV6-4 with TRBJ2-7; TRBD2 matches 7 bases. The CDR3 covers 14 residues. CDR1 is MRHNA, CDR2 SNTAGT, per germline. Trimming at V came to 5 bases and at J to 3 bases, leaving 7 bases not matched to a gene. CDR3 sequence (DNA): TGTGCCAGCAGTTACAAAGCTAGCGGCTACGAGCAGTACTTC. This sequence encodes CASSYKASGYEQYF.

The chain couples TRBV5-1 to TRBJ2-7; D gene unclear. Between the trimmed V and J ends, which lost 1 base and 4 bases, there was a span of 12 bases. CDR3 length: 14 residues. CDR1 SGHRS and CDR2 YFSETQ come from the germline V gene. CDR3 in DNA: TGCGCCAGCAGCTTGTTAAGTGAAGTTTACGAGCAGTACTTC. Its protein is CASSLLSEVYEQYF.